This is a list of T cell receptor beta chains from one sample in a study of identical twins. One entry per CDR3 protein results from TCRdb running MiXCR on the 5' RACE reads. The sample includes 200,000 to 250,000 distinct CDR3 sequences, 6.5% seen only once; the top ten take 13% to 15%. This sample also appeared in a second study, on T cells expressing NK-cell markers.

The specimen sequenced was CD8+ T cells sorted from blood. These receptors all come from a woman in her late teens or twenties in good health. CDR3s include the opening cysteine and the closing phenylalanine or tryptophan. The order of the fields is J gene, clone size, V gene, D gene, CDR3 protein, CDR3 DNA. D genes are given only for firm matches. Part of the rows lack a size; the others show once, few, many or a class for expanded clones.

TRBJ1-4,few,TRBV6-6,-,CASSYQLDEKLFF,TGTGCCAGCAGTTACCAGCTTGACGAAAAACTGTTTTTT
TRBJ2-6,few,TRBV12-3/TRBV12-4,-,CASRSGKSSSGANVLTF,TGTGCCAGCAGGTCAGGCAAGTCGAGCTCTGGGGCCAACGTCCTGACTTTC
TRBJ2-7,-,TRBV10-3,-,CAFSLLGRGPEAITYEQYF,TGTGCCTTCAGTTTATTGGGCAGGGGCCCGGAAGCCATCACCTACGAGCAGTACTTC
TRBJ2-6,many,TRBV4-3,-,CASSQVGGSGANVLTF,TGCGCCAGCAGCCAAGTGGGGGGATCTGGGGCCAACGTCCTGACTTTC
TRBJ2-2,-,TRBV27,TRBD2,CASTEMVGGTGELFF,TGTGCCAGCACCGAAATGGTGGGGGGGACCGGGGAGCTGTTTTTT
TRBJ1-6,few,TRBV13,TRBD1,CASSLRQGVGDLHF,TGTGCCAGCAGCTTAAGGCAGGGGGTCGGCGACCTCCACTTT
TRBJ1-3,many,TRBV7-8,-,CASTLGGPSLVSGNTIYF,TGTGCCAGCACCCTTGGGGGGCCGAGCTTGGTCTCTGGAAACACCATATATTTT
TRBJ1-2,few,TRBV9,-,CASSSPPGVGAGYTF,TGTGCCAGCAGCTCTCCCCCGGGGGTAGGAGCTGGCTACACCTTC
TRBJ1-2,few,TRBV29-1,-,CSVEGGSAVYGYTF,TGCAGCGTTGAAGGGGGATCTGCCGTCTATGGCTACACCTTC
TRBJ1-6,few,TRBV9,-,CASSSGGTYSPLHF,TGTGCCAGCAGCTCCGGGGGCACTTATTCACCCCTCCACTTT
TRBJ2-1,-,TRBV25-1,-,CASSGISGGEQFF,TGTGCCAGCAGTGGGATTTCGGGGGGCGAGCAGTTCTTC
TRBJ2-2,few,TRBV11-2,-,CASSTPLEPGELFF,TGTGCCAGCAGCACGCCACTAGAGCCCGGGGAGCTGTTTTTT
TRBJ1-5,-,TRBV11-2,-,CASSLDGGGQPQHF,TGTGCCAGCAGCTTAGACGGTGGAGGTCAGCCCCAGCATTTT
TRBJ2-7,many,TRBV2,TRBD1,CASSEWTGGSYEQYF,TGTGCCAGCAGTGAATGGACAGGGGGCTCCTACGAGCAGTACTTC
TRBJ2-3,few,TRBV27,TRBD2,CASRDFLAGYTDTQYF,TGTGCCAGCAGAGACTTCCTAGCGGGGTACACAGATACGCAGTATTTT
TRBJ2-3,many,TRBV12-3/TRBV12-4,TRBD1,CASSRRQGEDTQYF,TGTGCCAGCAGCAGGCGACAGGGTGAGGATACGCAGTATTTT
TRBJ2-1,few,TRBV20-1,-,CSARSDWNYNEQFF,TGCAGTGCTAGATCGGACTGGAACTACAATGAGCAGTTCTTC
TRBJ2-1,-,TRBV27,TRBD2,CASSAGGGNEQFF,TGTGCCAGCTCAGCGGGGGGGGGCAATGAGCAGTTCTTC
TRBJ2-3,-,TRBV7-9,TRBD2,CASTFSGGKTDTQYF,TGTGCCAGCACCTTTAGCGGGGGGAAGACAGATACGCAGTATTTT
TRBJ2-4,-,TRBV27,-,CASSFRRRSGDIQYF,TGTGCCAGCAGTTTCCGCCGTCGATCCGGGGACATTCAGTACTTC
TRBJ2-7,few,TRBV9,TRBD2,CASSVESSGRPEQYF,TGTGCCAGCAGCGTAGAGTCTAGCGGGAGGCCCGAGCAGTACTTC
TRBJ2-7,many,TRBV13,-,CASSSQAYEQYF,TGTGCCAGCAGCTCCCAGGCCTACGAGCAGTACTTC
TRBJ1-2,few,TRBV29-1,-,CSVEGRNGYTF,TGCAGCGTTGAGGGGCGTAATGGCTACACCTTC
TRBJ2-7,few,TRBV9,TRBD2,CASSASGGPREQYF,TGTGCCAGCAGCGCTAGCGGGGGACCACGCGAGCAGTACTTC
TRBJ2-3,-,TRBV20-1,-,CSARTGKASTDTQYF,TGCAGTGCTAGAACGGGGAAAGCTAGCACAGATACGCAGTATTTT
TRBJ2-7,few,TRBV9,-,CASSVEGIGNYEQYF,TGTGCCAGCAGCGTAGAGGGGATAGGGAACTACGAGCAGTACTTC
TRBJ2-1,few,TRBV4-1,TRBD1,CASSARTGGEDEQFF,TGCGCCAGCAGCGCCAGGACAGGGGGCGAGGATGAGCAGTTCTTC
TRBJ2-3,few,TRBV28,-,CASRTTRGTDTQYF,TGTGCCAGCAGGACCACTCGGGGAACAGATACGCAGTATTTT
TRBJ2-1,many,TRBV5-1,TRBD2,CASSSSLLGRDYNEQFF,TGCGCCAGCAGCTCAAGCTTATTGGGGAGGGATTACAATGAGCAGTTCTTC
TRBJ2-1,few,TRBV9,TRBD2,CASSVGGSGRLKQFF,TGTGCCAGCAGCGTAGGAGGTAGCGGGAGACTGAAGCAGTTCTTC
TRBJ2-2,-,TRBV7-8,-,CASSPSGLNTGELFF,TGTGCCAGCAGCCCAAGTGGGCTAAACACCGGGGAGCTGTTTTTT
TRBJ2-1,-,TRBV20-1,TRBD1,CSAQDRYSSYNEQFF,TGCAGTGCCCAGGACAGGTACAGCTCCTACAATGAGCAGTTCTTC
TRBJ2-7,many,TRBV5-1,-,CASSLGVPYEQYF,TGCGCCAGCAGCTTGGGGGTCCCCTACGAGCAGTACTTC
TRBJ2-1,few,TRBV27,TRBD2,CASSFAFRASGYNEQFF,TGTGCCAGCAGTTTCGCTTTTCGGGCTAGCGGTTACAATGAGCAGTTCTTC
TRBJ1-1,-,TRBV5-1,-,CASSEGRVMRTEAFF,TGCGCCAGCAGCGAAGGTAGAGTTATGAGGACTGAAGCTTTCTTT